Shown below are 5 T cell receptor beta chains from a single sample sequenced in a study of tumor-infiltrating lymphocytes in primary liver carcinoma (dated by TCRdb to the late 2010s). The run used an Illumina HiSeq 2500. A constant-region primer and ProtoScript II reverse transcriptase were used to reverse-transcribe TCRbeta-specific cDNA from around 480 ng total RNA. The TCRbeta libraries were prepared through three rounds of nested multiplex PCR following a slightly modified ARM-PCR procedure. Each of the first two PCR rounds ran for about 10 cycles using multiplex TRBV1-TRBV30 forward primers together with a Cbeta reverse primer. TCRdb cleaned the public reads at Q25 with fastp, built clones with MiXCR and kept in-frame beta chains. One record per CDR3 amino acid sequence lists the most common genes and DNA. The sample includes roughly 200,000 distinct CDR3 sequences, with around four fifths observed a single time. The top ten hold about a sixth of the sample.

Without any cell sorting, total RNA and DNA were co-extracted from approximately 22-30 mg of bulk tissue using the AllPrep DNA/RNA mini kit. Sequencing was performed on tumor tissue from primary liver carcinoma. The receptors come from a man aged 40-49 years with primary liver carcinoma and hepatitis B virus infection.

About this clonotype itself: Lacking the conserved final phenylalanine or tryptophan, this CDR3 likely reflects a read error. The V gene is TRBV11-2, the J gene TRBJ2-7; a weak D match, TRBD2 (6 bases). The length of the CDR3 is 15 residues. CDR1 and CDR2 (germline): SGHAT, FQNNGV. V was shortened by 4 bases and J by 6 bases, with 19 bases between the two germline ends. The CDR3 loop is CASSSLTGASLEQYL. The CDR3 nucleotides read TGTGCCAGCAGCTCGTTAACGGGAGCGAGCCTCGAGCAGTACCTC.

Points on this clonotype: At one of its ends the junction is not consistent with the germline gene, which may arise from a read error. The rearrangement uses TRBV2 and TRBJ1-5; 11 nucleotides agree with TRBD1. Germline CDR1 is SNHLY and CDR2 is FYNNEI. CDR3 length: 17 amino acids. The CDR3 loop is CASSGDRGSVSSQPQHF. In nucleotides, the CDR3 is TGTGCCAGCAGTGGGGACAGGGGGTCGGTAAGCAGTCAGCCCCAGCATTTT.

The V and J genes are TRBV5-1 and TRBJ2-7; D ambiguous. This CDR3 spans 15 amino acids. V lost 5 bases and J 5 bases, leaving 20 bases between the germline ends. Germline lookup yields CDR1 SGHRS and CDR2 YFSETQ. CDR3 nucleotide sequence: TGCGCCAGCAGAAACCTCCAAGAGGTTTTGAACGAGCAGTACTTC. Its protein is CASRNLQEVLNEQYF.

About this clonotype: The junction departs from the called germline gene at one end, perhaps through a read error. CDR3 sequence reads: CASEGTDYYEQYF. CDR3 nucleotides: TGTGCCAGTGAGGGGACCGATTACTACGAGCAGTATTTC. This rearrangement joins TRBV12-5 to TRBJ2-7; D tentatively fits TRBD1 or TRBD2 (5 bases each). The germline gives CDR1 LGHNT, CDR2 FRNRAP. The length of the CDR3 is 13 residues.

The chain has TRBV29-1 and TRBJ2-3, with D possibly being TRBD1 (5 bases). This CDR3 region has 14 residues. Germline lookup yields CDR1 SQVTM and CDR2 ANQGSEA. Trimming removed 4 bases from V and 5 bases from J, with 16 bases in between. The CDR3 sequence: CSVGVIGVLDTQYF. CDR3 sequence (DNA): TGCAGCGTTGGGGTGATAGGGGTCCTAGATACGCAGTATTTT.